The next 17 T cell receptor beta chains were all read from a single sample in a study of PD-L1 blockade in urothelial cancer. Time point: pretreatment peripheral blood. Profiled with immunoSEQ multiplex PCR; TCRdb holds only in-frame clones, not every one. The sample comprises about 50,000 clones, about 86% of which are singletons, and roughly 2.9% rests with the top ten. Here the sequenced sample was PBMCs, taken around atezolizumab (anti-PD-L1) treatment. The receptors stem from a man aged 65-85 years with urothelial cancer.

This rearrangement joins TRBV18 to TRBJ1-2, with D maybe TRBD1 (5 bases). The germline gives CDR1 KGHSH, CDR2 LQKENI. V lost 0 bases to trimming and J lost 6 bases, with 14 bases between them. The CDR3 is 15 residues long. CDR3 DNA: TGTGCCAGCTCACCACCGGGGGGAATCCCCCATGGCTACACCTTC. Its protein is CASSPPGGIPHGYTF.

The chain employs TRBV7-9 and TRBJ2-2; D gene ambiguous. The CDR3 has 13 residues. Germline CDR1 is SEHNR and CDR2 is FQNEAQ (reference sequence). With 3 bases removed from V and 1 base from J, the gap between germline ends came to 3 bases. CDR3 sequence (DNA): TGTGCCAGCAGCTTCAAGAACACCGGGGAGCTGTTTTTT. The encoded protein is CASSFKNTGELFF. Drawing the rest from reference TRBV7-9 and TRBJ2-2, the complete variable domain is DTGVSQNPRHKITKRGQNVTFRCDPISEHNRLYWYRQTLGQGPEFLTYFQNEAQLEKSRLLSDRFSAERPKGSFSTLEIQRTEQGDSAMYLCASSFKNTGELFFGEGSRLTVL.

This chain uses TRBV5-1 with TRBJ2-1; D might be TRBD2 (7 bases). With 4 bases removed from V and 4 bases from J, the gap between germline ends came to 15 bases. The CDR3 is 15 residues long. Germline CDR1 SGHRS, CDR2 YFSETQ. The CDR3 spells CASSRGEGGYNEQFF. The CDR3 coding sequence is TGCGCCAGCAGCCGCGGGGAGGGGGGGTACAATGAGCAGTTCTTC.

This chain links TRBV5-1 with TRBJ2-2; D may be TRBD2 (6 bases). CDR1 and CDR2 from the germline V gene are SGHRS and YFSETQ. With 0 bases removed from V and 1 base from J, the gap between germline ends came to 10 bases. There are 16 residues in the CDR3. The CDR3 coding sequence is TGCGCCAGCAGCTTGGTCCCGGGGGAGAACACCGGGGAGCTGTTTTTT. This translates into CASSLVPGENTGELFF.

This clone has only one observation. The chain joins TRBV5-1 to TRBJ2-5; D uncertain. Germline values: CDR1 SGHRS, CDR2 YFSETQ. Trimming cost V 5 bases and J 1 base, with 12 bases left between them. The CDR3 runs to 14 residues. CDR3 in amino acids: CASRGGRSQETQYF. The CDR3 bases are TGCGCCAGCAGAGGCGGCAGAAGCCAAGAGACCCAGTACTTC.

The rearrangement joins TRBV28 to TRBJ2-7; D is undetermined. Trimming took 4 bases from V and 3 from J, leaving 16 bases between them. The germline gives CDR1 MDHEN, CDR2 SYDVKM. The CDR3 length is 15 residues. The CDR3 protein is CASSSIGVGNYEQYF. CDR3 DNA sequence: TGTGCCAGCAGTTCAATAGGAGTCGGCAACTACGAGCAGTACTTC.

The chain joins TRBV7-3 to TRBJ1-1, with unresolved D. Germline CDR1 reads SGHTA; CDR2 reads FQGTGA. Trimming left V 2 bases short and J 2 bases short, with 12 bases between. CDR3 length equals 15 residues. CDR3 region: CASSLGPAGNTEAFF. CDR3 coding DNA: TGTGCCAGCAGCTTAGGGCCTGCGGGCAACACTGAAGCTTTCTTT.

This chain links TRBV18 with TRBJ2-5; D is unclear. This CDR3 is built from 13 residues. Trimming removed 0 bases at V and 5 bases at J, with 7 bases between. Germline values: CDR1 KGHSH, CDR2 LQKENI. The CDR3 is CASSPPSAETQYF. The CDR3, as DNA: TGTGCCAGCTCACCACCATCAGCGGAGACCCAGTACTTC.

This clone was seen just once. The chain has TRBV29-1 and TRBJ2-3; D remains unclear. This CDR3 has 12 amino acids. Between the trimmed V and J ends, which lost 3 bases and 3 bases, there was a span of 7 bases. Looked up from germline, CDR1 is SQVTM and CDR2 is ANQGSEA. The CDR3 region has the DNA TGCAGCGTTGAGCCAGAAACAGATACGCAGTATTTT. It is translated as CSVEPETDTQYF.

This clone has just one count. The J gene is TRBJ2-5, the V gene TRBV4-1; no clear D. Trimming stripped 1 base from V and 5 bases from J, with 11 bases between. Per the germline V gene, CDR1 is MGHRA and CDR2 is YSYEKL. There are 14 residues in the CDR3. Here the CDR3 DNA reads TGCGCCAGCAGCCAAGGAGAAGCGAGGGAGACCCAGTACTTC. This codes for CASSQGEARETQYF.

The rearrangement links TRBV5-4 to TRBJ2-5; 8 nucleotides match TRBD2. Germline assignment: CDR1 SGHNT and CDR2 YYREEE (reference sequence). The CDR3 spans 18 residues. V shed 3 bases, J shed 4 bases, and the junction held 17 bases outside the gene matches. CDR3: CASSSAGGGPIRRETQYF. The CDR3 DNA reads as TGTGCCAGCAGCTCGGCGGGGGGAGGCCCGATACGAAGAGAGACCCAGTACTTC.

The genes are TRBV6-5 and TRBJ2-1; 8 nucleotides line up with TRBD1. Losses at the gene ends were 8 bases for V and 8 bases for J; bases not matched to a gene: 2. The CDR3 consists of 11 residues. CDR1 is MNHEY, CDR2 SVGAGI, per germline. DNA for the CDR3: TGTGCCAGCTCCAGGGGGCATGAGCAGTTCTTC. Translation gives CASSRGHEQFF.

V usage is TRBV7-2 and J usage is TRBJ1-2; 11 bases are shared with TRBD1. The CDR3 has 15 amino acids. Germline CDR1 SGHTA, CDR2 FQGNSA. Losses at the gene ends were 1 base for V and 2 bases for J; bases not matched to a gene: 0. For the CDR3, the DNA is TGTGCCAGCAGCTTAGGGACAGGGGGCAACTATGGCTACACCTTC. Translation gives CASSLGTGGNYGYTF.

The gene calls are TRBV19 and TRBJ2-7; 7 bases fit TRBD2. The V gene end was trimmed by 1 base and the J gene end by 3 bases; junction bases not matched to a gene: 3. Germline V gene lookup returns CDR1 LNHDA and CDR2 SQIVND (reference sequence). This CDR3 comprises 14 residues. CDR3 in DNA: TGTGCCAGTAGTATAGCCGGGGGGAACTACGAGCAGTACTTC. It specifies CASSIAGGNYEQYF.

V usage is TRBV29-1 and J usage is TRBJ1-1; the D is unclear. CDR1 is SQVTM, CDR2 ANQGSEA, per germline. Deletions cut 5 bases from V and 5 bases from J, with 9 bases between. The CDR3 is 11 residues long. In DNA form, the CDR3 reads TGCAGCGTTTTTCGCCGGACTGAAGCTTTCTTT. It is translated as CSVFRRTEAFF.

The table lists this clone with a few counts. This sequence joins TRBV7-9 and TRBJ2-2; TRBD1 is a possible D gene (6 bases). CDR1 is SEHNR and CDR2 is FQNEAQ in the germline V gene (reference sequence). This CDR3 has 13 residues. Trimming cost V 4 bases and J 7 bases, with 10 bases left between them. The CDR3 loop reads CASSSGQYGELFF. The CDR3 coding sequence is TGTGCCAGCAGCTCCGGACAGTACGGGGAGCTGTTTTTT. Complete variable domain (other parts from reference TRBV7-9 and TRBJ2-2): DTGVSQNPRHKITKRGQNVTFRCDPISEHNRLYWYRQTLGQGPEFLTYFQNEAQLEKSRLLSDRFSAERPKGSFSTLEIQRTEQGDSAMYLCASSSGQYGELFFGEGSRLTVL.

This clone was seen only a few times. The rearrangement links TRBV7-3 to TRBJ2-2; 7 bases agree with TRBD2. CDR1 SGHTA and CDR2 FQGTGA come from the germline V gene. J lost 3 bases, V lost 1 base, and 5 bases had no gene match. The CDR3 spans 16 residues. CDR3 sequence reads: CASSLMAGADTGELFF. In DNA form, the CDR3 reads TGTGCCAGCAGCTTAATGGCGGGAGCGGACACCGGGGAGCTGTTTTTT.